These 17 T cell receptor beta chains were sequenced from one sample in a study of blood T cells in healthy people across ages. Sample-barcoded 5' priming and a J-beta primer mix drove a second PCR of roughly 6 to 12 cycles. TCRdb re-analysed the 5' RACE reads in MiXCR, keeping a single row per CDR3 protein. Among just over 800,000 distinct CDR3 sequences listed, approximately 65% were seen once. Material: blood. Every receptor here comes from a young man in good health.

V is TRBV20-1 and J is TRBJ2-7; D is unclear. The CDR3 is 15 amino acids. Germline-derived CDR1 and CDR2 are DFQATT and SNEGSKA (reference sequence). Between the trimmed V and J ends, which lost 6 bases and 3 bases, there was a span of 21 bases. CDR3 protein: CSAYGFGIPGYEQYF. CDR3 in DNA: TGCAGTGCCTACGGGTTTGGCATACCCGGCTACGAGCAGTACTTC.

The rearrangement uses TRBV4-3 and TRBJ2-1; 7 bases agree with TRBD2. The junction had 3 bases not matched to a gene; V was cut back by 0 bases and J by 4 bases. CDR1 and CDR2 (germline): LGHNA, YSLEER. The CDR3 runs 15 residues. CDR3 nucleotides: TGCGCCAGCAGCCAAGAGAAGCGGGGTTACAATGAGCAGTTCTTC. It specifies CASSQEKRGYNEQFF.

This chain connects TRBV4-3 to TRBJ1-1; D ambiguous. The V gene's germline CDR1 is LGHNA and CDR2 YSLEER. V lost 2 bases, J lost 0 bases, and 4 bases lay in between. The CDR3 contains 13 residues. CDR3 coding DNA: TGCGCCAGCAGCCAAAAATTGAACACTGAAGCTTTCTTT. Encoded protein: CASSQKLNTEAFF.

This clonotype was seen only once. The V gene is TRBV6-5, the J gene TRBJ1-2; D is possibly TRBD1 (6 bases). With 9 bases removed from V and 2 bases from J, the gap between germline ends came to 13 bases. The germline CDR1 and CDR2 sequences are MNHEY and SVGAGI. The CDR3 has 13 residues. CDR3 sequence reads: CASTGRGNYGYTF. The CDR3 coding sequence is TGTGCCAGTACAGGGAGGGGAAACTATGGCTACACCTTC.

The sample holds a few counts of this clonotype. The chain carries TRBV6-1 and TRBJ1-5, with 11 bases identical to TRBD1. Losses at the gene ends were 8 bases for V and 2 bases for J; bases not matched to a gene: 14. The V gene's germline CDR1 is MNHNS and CDR2 SASEGT. The CDR3 consists of 18 residues. This chain's CDR3 is CASDPSGTGGGGNQPQHF. In nucleotides, the CDR3 is TGTGCCAGCGACCCCTCCGGGACAGGGGGAGGAGGCAATCAGCCCCAGCATTTT.

The CDR3 region is CASSQDNVLGSGELFF. The CDR3 region has the DNA TGCGCCAGCAGCCAAGATAATGTTTTAGGGTCCGGGGAGCTGTTTTTT. V and J are TRBV4-3 and TRBJ2-2; D gene uncertain. This CDR3 region has 16 residues. Trimming left V 0 bases short and J 6 bases short, with 14 bases between. Looked up from germline, CDR1 is LGHNA and CDR2 is YSLEER.

This chain's CDR3 is CASGNGVSYGYTF. DNA of the CDR3: TGTGCCAGCGGCAACGGGGTCTCCTATGGCTACACCTTC. The J gene is TRBJ1-2, the V gene TRBV18; D gene ambiguous. CDR1 is KGHSH and CDR2 is LQKENI in the germline V gene. V dropped 8 bases and J dropped 4 bases, with 14 bases sitting between them. The CDR3 has 13 amino acids.

Here the CDR3 reads CASSSNGGGQETQYF. The CDR3 DNA follows: TGTGCCAGCAGCTCCAATGGGGGGGGTCAAGAGACCCAGTACTTC. The V and J genes are TRBV7-3 and TRBJ2-5; 7 nucleotides match TRBD2. V lost 4 bases and J lost 2; bases outside the gene matches: 7. The CDR3 extends over 15 amino acids. CDR1 and CDR2 (germline): SGHTA, FQGTGA.

The chain joins TRBV28 to TRBJ2-3; TRBD2 matches at 11 bases. With 4 bases clipped from V and 1 base from J, the junction kept 4 bases outside the gene matches. The CDR3 consists of 16 residues. Germline CDR1 and CDR2: MDHEN and SYDVKM. CDR3 nucleotides: TGTGCCAGCAGTTCGGAGACTAGCGGGGGCACAGATACGCAGTATTTT. This sequence encodes CASSSETSGGTDTQYF.

The genes are TRBV6-2 or TRBV6-3 and TRBJ2-4; no clear D gene. CDR1 is MNHEY and CDR2 is SVGEGT in the germline V gene. The CDR3 sequence is 16 residues long. V shed 0 bases and J shed 0 bases, with 9 bases lying between them. CDR3 in amino acids: CASSYSGFLAKNIQYF. The DNA of the CDR3 is TGTGCCAGCAGTTACTCGGGGTTTCTAGCCAAAAACATTCAGTACTTC.

The gene calls are TRBV6-1 and TRBJ2-4; D is undetermined. Trimming took off 1 base at V and 10 bases at J, with 14 bases between the two ends. Germline V gene sequence: CDR1 MNHNS, CDR2 SASEGT. This CDR3 is 14 amino acids long. CDR3 bases: TGTGCCAGCAGTGAAGTTCATGTCCTAATGATTCAGTACTTC. This sequence encodes CASSEVHVLMIQYF.

The gene calls are TRBV7-2 and TRBJ2-7; D may match TRBD1 or TRBD2 (5 bases each). The CDR3 sequence is 16 residues long. Germline loops: CDR1 SGHTA, CDR2 FQGNSA. V was shortened by 3 bases and J by 3 bases, with 18 bases between the two germline ends. The CDR3 coding sequence is TGTGCCAGCAGCTTCTTTACTCCGGGACGAAACTACGAGCAGTACTTC. Its protein product is CASSFFTPGRNYEQYF. The complete variable domain, with remaining parts taken from reference TRBV7-2 and TRBJ2-7, reads GAGVSQSPSNKVTEKGKDVELRCDPISGHTALYWYRQSLGQGLEFLIYFQGNSAPDKSGLPSDRFSAERTGGSVSTLTIQRTQQEDSAVYLCASSFFTPGRNYEQYFGPGTRLTVT.

This clonotype was found a few times. The chain links TRBV7-6 to TRBJ2-1; D might be TRBD2 (5 bases). CDR3 length: 16 amino acids. Germline lookup yields CDR1 SGHVS and CDR2 FNYEAQ. Trimming pared 4 bases from V and 0 bases from J, leaving 13 bases between. CDR3 in amino acids: CASSYGSASSYNEQFF. CDR3 DNA: TGTGCCAGCAGCTACGGTAGCGCAAGCTCCTACAATGAGCAGTTCTTC.

This clonotype showed up many times. This chain links TRBV6-5 with TRBJ2-1; D may be TRBD2 (6 bases). V was clipped by 2 bases and J by 7 bases, with 6 bases between them. CDR1 is MNHEY, CDR2 SVGAGI, per germline. The CDR3 extends over 12 amino acids. The CDR3: CASSYGRNEQFF. For the CDR3, the DNA is TGTGCCAGCAGTTACGGGAGGAATGAGCAGTTCTTC.

This clonotype showed up just a few times. The chain is built from TRBV29-1 and TRBJ1-1, with D unresolved. Germline lookup yields CDR1 SQVTM and CDR2 ANQGSEA. With 4 bases removed from V and 11 bases from J, the gap between germline ends came to 23 bases. The CDR3 runs 14 residues. The CDR3 sequence is CSVVDPGREVAAFF. The DNA of the CDR3 is TGCAGCGTTGTAGACCCGGGAAGGGAGGTCGCGGCTTTCTTT.

The chain links TRBV10-3 to TRBJ1-2; D might be TRBD1 (6 bases). Trimming took off 1 base at V and 7 bases at J, with 25 bases between the two ends. The CDR3 covers 18 residues. CDR1 and CDR2 (germline): ENHRY, SYGVKD. The CDR3 region is CAISEYSPGQPASPGYTF. The CDR3, as DNA: TGTGCCATCAGTGAGTATAGTCCGGGACAACCTGCGAGCCCTGGCTACACCTTC.

This clonotype was seen repeatedly, ten times or more. The V call is TRBV10-3, the J call TRBJ2-5, with 9 bases fitting TRBD2. The V and J ends lost 3 bases and 2 bases, in that order; junction bases with no gene match: 7. This CDR3 contains 16 residues. Germline V gives CDR1 ENHRY, CDR2 SYGVKD. The CDR3 sequence: CAISDGLAGSQETQYF. DNA for the CDR3: TGTGCCATCAGTGACGGGCTAGCGGGGTCGCAAGAGACCCAGTACTTC.